These T cell receptor beta chains were read from a single sample in a study of CD4+ T cells in melanoma. The repertoire was sequenced with immunoSEQ multiplex PCR; TCRdb's copy has only in-frame clones and lacks some. The table includes some 13,000 clones, 68% detected once. The sequencing input was cells from a culture (not recorded whether cultured in vitro). The source of these receptors is a human donor with melanoma. CDR3s include the opening cysteine and the closing phenylalanine or tryptophan. The D gene is left open where the match is weak. Size values are once, few and many counts, or a class for expanded clones, and some rows have none.

>-|TRBV2|10|TRBJ2-1|-
TGTGCCAGCAGGCGGGATGAGCAGTTCTTC
CASRRDEQFF
>-|TRBV4-2|14|TRBJ1-6|few
TGTGCCAGCAGCCCGGGCTCCCTTGGTTCACCCCTCCACTTT
CASSPGSLGSPLHF
>-|TRBV7-2|14|TRBJ2-3|-
TGTGCCAGCAGCTTGGATCCCACCCTAGATACGCAGTATTTT
CASSLDPTLDTQYF
>-|TRBV10-3|13|TRBJ1-2|-
TGTGCCATCAGTGACCGGCCGAGTCAGGGCTACACCTTC
CAISDRPSQGYTF
>-|TRBV19|16|TRBJ1-6|few
TGTGCCAGTAGTCCCCAGGGGTTACAGGGTAATTCACCCCTCCACTTT
CASSPQGLQGNSPLHF
>-|TRBV6-1|15|TRBJ1-1|-
TGTGCCAGCAGCCAAGGGGGGGGATGGAACACTGAAGCTTTCTTT
CASSQGGGWNTEAFF
>TRBD1|TRBV6-5|15|TRBJ1-6|few
TGTGCCAGCAGATCCCCTGGGACAGGGGATTCACCCCTCCACTTT
CASRSPGTGDSPLHF
>TRBD1|TRBV14|16|TRBJ2-2|-
TGTGCCAGCAGCCGTATTAACAGGGGGAACACCGGGGAGCTGTTTTTT
CASSRINRGNTGELFF
>-|TRBV28|15|TRBJ1-5|-
TGTGCCAGCATTCCGGACGCAGGAATCAATCAGCCCCAGCATTTT
CASIPDAGINQPQHF
>-|TRBV5-1|13|TRBJ2-1|-
TGCGCCAGCAGCGACAGGACCTACAATGAGCAGTTCTTC
CASSDRTYNEQFF
>-|TRBV5-8|13|TRBJ1-4|-
TGTGCCAGCAGCTCGGACCGCGGGGAAAAACTGTTTTTT
CASSSDRGEKLFF
>TRBD1|TRBV4-1|17|TRBJ1-4|once
TGCGCCAGCAGCCAAGGTCTCAGGGGGCATGGTAATGAAAAACTGTTTTTT
CASSQGLRGHGNEKLFF
>-|TRBV4-2|16|TRBJ1-1|-
TGTGCCAGCAGCTTAAGGGGAGGAAACCTGAACACTGAAGCTTTCTTT
CASSLRGGNLNTEAFF
>-|TRBV19|15|TRBJ2-3|-
TGTGCCAGTAGTCAGCAGGGGTCTGGCGCAGATACGCAGTATTTT
CASSQQGSGADTQYF
>-|TRBV5-1|12|TRBJ2-7|-
TGCGCCAGCAGCTTCGGCGGACACGAGCAGTACTTC
CASSFGGHEQYF
>-|TRBV20-1|11|TRBJ2-2|-
TGCAGTGCTAGTGGCGCTGGAGAGCTGTTTTTT
CSASGAGELFF
>-|TRBV11-1|13|TRBJ1-5|-
TGTGCCAGCAGCTTAACCAGAAATCAGCCCCAGCATTTT
CASSLTRNQPQHF
>-|TRBV2|14|TRBJ1-1|few
TGTGCCAGCAACGCGGTGCTTATGAACACTGAAGCTTTCTTT
CASNAVLMNTEAFF
>-|TRBV6-6|13|TRBJ1-1|-
TGTGCCAGCAGTTACTCGGAAGTCACTGAAGCTTTCTTT
CASSYSEVTEAFF
>-|TRBV15|16|TRBJ2-7|-
TGTGCCACCAGCAGAGGTTTGGGCTTAGGCTCCTACGAGCAGTACTTC
CATSRGLGLGSYEQYF
>-|TRBV5-1|15|TRBJ1-1|-
TGCGCCAGCAGCTTGTCGGCAGCGGGTAACACTGAAGCTTTCTTT
CASSLSAAGNTEAFF
>TRBD2|TRBV18|16|TRBJ2-3|-
TGTGCCAGCTCACCTCTAGCGGGGGGGCGGACAGATACGCAGTATTTT
CASSPLAGGRTDTQYF
>-|TRBV10-2|14|TRBJ1-5|-
TGCGCCAGCAGTGAGTCTGACGGCAATCAGCCCCAGCATTTT
CASSESDGNQPQHF
>-|TRBV5-5|16|TRBJ1-5|-
TGTGCCAGCAGCTCAGAGCCGCCCGGGTACAATCAGCCCCAGCATTTT
CASSSEPPGYNQPQHF
>-|TRBV7-3|15|TRBJ2-6|-
TGTGCCAGCAGCTTCCAGGGCTCTGGGGCCAACGTCCTGACTTTC
CASSFQGSGANVLTF
>TRBD1|TRBV5-1|16|TRBJ1-2|few
TGCGCCAGCAGCCCGGGACAGGGGCGGGTGAATTATGGCTACACCTTC
CASSPGQGRVNYGYTF
>-|TRBV30|14|TRBJ2-7|few
TGTGCCTGGAGTGTTGGGTATGTTCCCTACGAGCAGTACTTC
CAWSVGYVPYEQYF
>TRBD1|TRBV19|14|TRBJ1-1|-
TGTGCCAGTAAAGACAGGGAACGGAACACTGAAGCTTTCTTT
CASKDRERNTEAFF
>TRBD1|TRBV5-1|16|TRBJ2-5|once
TGCGCCAGCAGCTTGGGGGGGACAGGAGCCCAAGAGACCCAGTACTTC
CASSLGGTGAQETQYF
>TRBD1|TRBV18|15|TRBJ2-4|few
TGTGCCAGCTGGCCGGGACAGGGGTCCAAAAACATTCAGTACTTC
CASWPGQGSKNIQYF
>-|TRBV19|12|TRBJ1-5|few
TGTGCCAGTAGTATTGATAATCAGCCCCAGCATTTT
CASSIDNQPQHF
>-|TRBV2|11|TRBJ2-1|few
TGTGCCAGCAGTGCCCGGAATGAGCAGTTCTTC
CASSARNEQFF
>-|TRBV6-1|15|TRBJ1-5|few
TGTGCCAGCAGTGTTCGGGGAAGGAACAATCAGCCCCAGCATTTT
CASSVRGRNNQPQHF
>TRBD1|TRBV7-6|13|TRBJ1-5|medium-sized
TGTGCCAGCAGCACAGGGGTAAATCAGCCCCAGCATTTT
CASSTGVNQPQHF
>-|TRBV11-2|14|TRBJ2-7|few
TGTGCCAGCAGCGGCCTCACAGGGTACAACGAGCAGTACTTC
CASSGLTGYNEQYF
>TRBD1|TRBV6-1|13|TRBJ1-2|few
TGTGCCAGCAGATTGGACAGGATCGGTGGCTACACCTTC
CASRLDRIGGYTF
>-|TRBV7-9|15|TRBJ1-2|-
TGTGCCAGCAGCCCCTCACAGGCCAAGGACTATGGCTACACCTTC
CASSPSQAKDYGYTF
>TRBD1|TRBV9|13|TRBJ1-1|-
TGTGCCAGCAGCGAGGGGGGGGGACAGCAAGCTTTCTTT
CASSEGGGQQAFF
>-|TRBV9|13|TRBJ2-1|-
TGTGCCAGCAGCGTAGAAGGGATCACTGAGCAGTTCTTC
CASSVEGITEQFF
>-|TRBV5-4|17|TRBJ1-2|few
TGTGCCAGCAGCTTGGCCTTACGGACAGCACCTAACTATGGCTACACCTTC
CASSLALRTAPNYGYTF
>-|TRBV7-9|12|TRBJ2-7|-
TGTGCCAGCAGCTTATCCGGGTACGAGCAGTACTTC
CASSLSGYEQYF
>-|TRBV5-7|12|TRBJ1-2|-
TGTGCCAGCAGCTTGGCGAACTATGGCTACACCTTC
CASSLANYGYTF
>-|TRBV15|14|TRBJ2-1|few
TGTGCCACCAGCAGAGATCTGGGGGGCCTTGAGCAGTTCTTC
CATSRDLGGLEQFF
>TRBD1|TRBV30|14|TRBJ1-5|-
TGTGCCTGGAAGACCGCAGGGGGGATCAGCCCCCAGCATTTT
CAWKTAGGISPQHF
>-|TRBV6-5|13|TRBJ2-2|-
TGTGCCAGTTCAACTCCGGACACCGGGGAGCTGTTTTTT
CASSTPDTGELFF
>-|TRBV18|13|TRBJ1-1|-
TGTGCCAGCTCACCGACGTCTAACACTGAAGCTTTCTTT
CASSPTSNTEAFF
>-|TRBV6-1|12|TRBJ2-7|-
TGTGCCAGCAGTGAATGGGTCTACGAGCAGTACTTC
CASSEWVYEQYF
>-|TRBV6-1|13|TRBJ2-2|-
TGTGCCAGCAGTCCGAGTCGGTCCGGGGAGCTGTTTTTT
CASSPSRSGELFF
>-|TRBV6-5|16|TRBJ1-4|-
TGTGCCAGCAGTTACTCGATTTCTACGGGGGATGAAAAACTGTTTTTT
CASSYSISTGDEKLFF
>-|TRBV11-2|15|TRBJ2-7|-
TGTGCCAGCAGCTTAGATCGACAGACGGCCTACGAGCAGTACTTC
CASSLDRQTAYEQYF
>-|TRBV4-1|11|TRBJ1-1|-
TGCGCCAGCAGGCGGGACACTGAAGCTTTCTTT
CASRRDTEAFF
>-|TRBV18|15|TRBJ1-4|-
TGTGCCAGCTCTACAAGTCGGCAGACTAATGAAAAACTGTTTTTT
CASSTSRQTNEKLFF